This T cell receptor beta chain originates from a study of CD8 T cells in Susac syndrome. Overall study findings and caveats: TCR sequencing and HLA analysis covered a relatively small number of individuals.

Germline V gene sequence: CDR1 KGHDR, CDR2 SFDVKD. The CDR3 has 14 residues. V lost 4 bases and J 9 bases, leaving 18 bases between the germline ends. Sequencing of TCR beta drew on CD8+ and CD4+ T cells from blood. Negative isolation yielded the CD8+ and CD4+ T cells, while FACS enriched the TEMRA cells. Random hexamers were used to reverse transcribe roughly 0.45 to 1 ug of RNA. It was immunoSEQ multiplex PCR that amplified TCR beta CDR3 across 54 Vbeta and 13 Jbeta. Each CDR3 protein is one row after TCRdb ran MiXCR on the immunoSEQ multiplex PCR reads. The data show about 130,000 distinct CDR3 sequences, 90% to 95% seen once. With regard to this clonotype: Its specificity is unknown.

The chain couples TRBV24-1 to TRBJ2-7; D may be TRBD2 (5 bases). The TCR originated in a human donor with multiple sclerosis. Input material: CD8+ T cells from PBMCs. CDR3 protein: CATSEKTTNGGQYF. The CDR3 coding sequence is TGTGCCACCAGTGAAAAAACGACCAACGGAGGGCAGTACTTC.